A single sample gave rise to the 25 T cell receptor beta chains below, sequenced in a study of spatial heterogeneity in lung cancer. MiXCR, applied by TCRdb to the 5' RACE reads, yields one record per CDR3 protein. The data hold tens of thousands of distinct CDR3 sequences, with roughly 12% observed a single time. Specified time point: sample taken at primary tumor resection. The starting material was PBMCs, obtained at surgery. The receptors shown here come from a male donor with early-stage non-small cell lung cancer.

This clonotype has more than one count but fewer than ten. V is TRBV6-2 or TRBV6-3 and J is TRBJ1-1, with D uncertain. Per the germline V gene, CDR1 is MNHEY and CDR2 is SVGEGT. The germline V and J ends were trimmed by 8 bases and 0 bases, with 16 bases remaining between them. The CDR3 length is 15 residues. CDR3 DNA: TGTGCCAGCCTTTGGCGCCCTCTCATGAACACTGAAGCTTTCTTT. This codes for CASLWRPLMNTEAFF.

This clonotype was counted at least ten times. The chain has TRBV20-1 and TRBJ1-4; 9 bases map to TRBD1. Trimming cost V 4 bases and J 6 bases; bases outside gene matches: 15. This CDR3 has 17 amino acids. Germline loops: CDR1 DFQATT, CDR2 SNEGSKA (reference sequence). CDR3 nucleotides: TGCAGTGCTAACATCCGGGACAGGGTTGGTTCAGATGAAAAACTGTTTTTT. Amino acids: CSANIRDRVGSDEKLFF.

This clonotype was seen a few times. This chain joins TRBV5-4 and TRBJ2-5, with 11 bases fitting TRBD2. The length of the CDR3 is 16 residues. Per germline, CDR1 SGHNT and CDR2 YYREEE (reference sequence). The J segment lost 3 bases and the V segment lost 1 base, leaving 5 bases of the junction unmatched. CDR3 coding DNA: TGTGCCAGCAGCTTGAGGTCTAGCGGGAGGAAAGAGACCCAGTACTTC. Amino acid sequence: CASSLRSSGRKETQYF.

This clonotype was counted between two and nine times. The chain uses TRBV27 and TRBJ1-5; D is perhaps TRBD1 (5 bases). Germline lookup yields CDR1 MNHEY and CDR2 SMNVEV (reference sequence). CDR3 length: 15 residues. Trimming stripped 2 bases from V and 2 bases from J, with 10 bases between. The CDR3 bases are TGTGCCAGCAGTTTAAGTGAGACAGGCAATCAGCCCCAGCATTTT. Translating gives CASSLSETGNQPQHF.

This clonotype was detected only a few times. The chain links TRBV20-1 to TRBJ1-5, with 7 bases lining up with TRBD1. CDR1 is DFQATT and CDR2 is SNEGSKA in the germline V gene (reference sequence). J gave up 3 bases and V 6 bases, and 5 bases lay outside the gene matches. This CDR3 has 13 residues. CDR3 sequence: CSAPGQNNQPQHF. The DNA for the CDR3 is TGCAGTGCGCCGGGACAGAACAATCAGCCCCAGCATTTT.

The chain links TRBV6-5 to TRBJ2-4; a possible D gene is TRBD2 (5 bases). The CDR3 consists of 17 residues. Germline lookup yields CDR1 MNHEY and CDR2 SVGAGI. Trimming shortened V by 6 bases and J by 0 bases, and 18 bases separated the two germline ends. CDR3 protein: CASRHFPERLAKNIQYF. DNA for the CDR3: TGTGCCAGCAGGCATTTTCCCGAGCGGCTAGCCAAAAACATTCAGTACTTC.

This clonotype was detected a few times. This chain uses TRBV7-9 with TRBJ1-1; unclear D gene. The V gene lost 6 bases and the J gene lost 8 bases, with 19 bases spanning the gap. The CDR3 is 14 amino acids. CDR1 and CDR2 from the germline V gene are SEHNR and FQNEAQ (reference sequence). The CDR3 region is CASRQDGEGTEAFF. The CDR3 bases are TGTGCCAGCAGACAAGATGGGGAGGGAACCGAAGCTTTCTTT.

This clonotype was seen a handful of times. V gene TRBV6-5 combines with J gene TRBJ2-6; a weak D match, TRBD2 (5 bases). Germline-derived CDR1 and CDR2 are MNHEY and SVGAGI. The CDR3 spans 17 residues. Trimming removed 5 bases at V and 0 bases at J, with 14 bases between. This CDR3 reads CASSTRPGSSGANVLTF. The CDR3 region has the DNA TGTGCCAGCAGTACTCGACCGGGAAGCTCTGGGGCCAACGTCCTGACTTTC.

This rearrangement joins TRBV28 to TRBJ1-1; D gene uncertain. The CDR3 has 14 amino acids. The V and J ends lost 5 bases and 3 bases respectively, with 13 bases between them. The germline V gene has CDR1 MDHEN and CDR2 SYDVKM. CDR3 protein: CASSLLREDTEAFF. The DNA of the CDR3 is TGTGCCAGCAGTCTGCTGAGGGAGGACACTGAAGCTTTCTTT.

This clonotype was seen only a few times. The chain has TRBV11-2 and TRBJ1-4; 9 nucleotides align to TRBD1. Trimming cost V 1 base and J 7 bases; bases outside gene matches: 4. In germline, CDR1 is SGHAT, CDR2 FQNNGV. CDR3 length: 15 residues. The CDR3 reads CASSLGNRGPEKLFF. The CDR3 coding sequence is TGTGCCAGCAGCTTAGGGAACAGGGGGCCTGAAAAACTGTTTTTT.

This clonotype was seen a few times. In nucleotides, the CDR3 is TGCAGTGCTAGAGATGGGGGGCGCCTTGGCTACACCTTC. It is translated as CSARDGGRLGYTF. The V and J genes are TRBV20-1 and TRBJ1-2; tentative D call: TRBD1 (6 bases). Germline-derived CDR1 and CDR2 are DFQATT and SNEGSKA (reference sequence). The CDR3 length is 13 residues. V shed 0 bases and J shed 7 bases, with 12 bases lying between them.

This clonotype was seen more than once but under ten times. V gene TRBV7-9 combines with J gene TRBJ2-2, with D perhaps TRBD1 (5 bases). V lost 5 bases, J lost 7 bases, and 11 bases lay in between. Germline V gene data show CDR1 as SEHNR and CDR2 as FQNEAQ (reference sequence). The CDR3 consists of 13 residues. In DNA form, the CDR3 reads TGTGCCAGCAGCCCGACAGTGGGCGGGGAGCTGTTTTTT. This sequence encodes CASSPTVGGELFF.

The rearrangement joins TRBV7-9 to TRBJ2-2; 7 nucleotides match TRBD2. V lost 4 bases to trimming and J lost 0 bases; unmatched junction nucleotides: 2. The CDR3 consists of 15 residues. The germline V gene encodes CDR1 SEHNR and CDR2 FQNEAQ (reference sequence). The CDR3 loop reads CASSYGLANTGELFF. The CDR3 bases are TGTGCCAGCAGCTACGGACTAGCGAACACCGGGGAGCTGTTTTTT. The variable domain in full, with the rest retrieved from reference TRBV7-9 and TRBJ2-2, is DTGVSQNPRHKITKRGQNVTFRCDPISEHNRLYWYRQTLGQGPEFLTYFQNEAQLEKSRLLSDRFSAERPKGSFSTLEIQRTEQGDSAMYLCASSYGLANTGELFFGEGSRLTVL.

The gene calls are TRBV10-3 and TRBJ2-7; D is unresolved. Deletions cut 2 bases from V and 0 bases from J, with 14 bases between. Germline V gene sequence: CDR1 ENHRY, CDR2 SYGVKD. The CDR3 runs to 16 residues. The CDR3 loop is CAISERGRASSYEQYF. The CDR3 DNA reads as TGTGCCATCAGTGAGCGTGGCCGGGCAAGCTCCTACGAGCAGTACTTC.

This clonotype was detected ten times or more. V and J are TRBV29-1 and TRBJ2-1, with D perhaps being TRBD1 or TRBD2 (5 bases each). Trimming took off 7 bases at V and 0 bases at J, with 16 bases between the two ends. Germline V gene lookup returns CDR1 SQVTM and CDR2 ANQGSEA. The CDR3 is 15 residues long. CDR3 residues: CSAEGLESSYNEQFF. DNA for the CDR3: TGCAGCGCCGAGGGGCTCGAAAGCTCCTACAATGAGCAGTTCTTC.

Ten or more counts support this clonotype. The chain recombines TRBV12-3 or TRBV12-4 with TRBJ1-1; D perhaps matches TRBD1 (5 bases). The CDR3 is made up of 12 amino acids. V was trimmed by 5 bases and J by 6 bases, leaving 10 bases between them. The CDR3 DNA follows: TGTGCCAGCAGTAGCGGGACGGCTGAAGCTTTCTTT. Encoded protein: CASSSGTAEAFF.

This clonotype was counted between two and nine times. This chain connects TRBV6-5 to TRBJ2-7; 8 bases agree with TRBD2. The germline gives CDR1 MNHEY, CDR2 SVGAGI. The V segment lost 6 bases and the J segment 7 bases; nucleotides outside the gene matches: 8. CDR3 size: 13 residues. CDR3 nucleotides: TGTGCCAGCAGGAAGGGACTAGTTGAGGAGCAGTACTTC. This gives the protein CASRKGLVEEQYF.

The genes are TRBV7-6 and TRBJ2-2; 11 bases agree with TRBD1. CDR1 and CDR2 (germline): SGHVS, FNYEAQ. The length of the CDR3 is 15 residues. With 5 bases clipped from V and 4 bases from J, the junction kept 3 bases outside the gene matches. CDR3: CASSPGQGGTGELFF. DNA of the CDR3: TGTGCCAGCAGCCCGGGACAGGGGGGCACCGGGGAGCTGTTTTTT.

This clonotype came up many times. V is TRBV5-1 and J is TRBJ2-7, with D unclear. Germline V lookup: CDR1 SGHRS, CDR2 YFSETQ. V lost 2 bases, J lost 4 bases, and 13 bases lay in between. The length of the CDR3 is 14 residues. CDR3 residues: CASSFLTNLYEQYF. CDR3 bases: TGCGCCAGCAGCTTCCTGACCAATCTGTACGAGCAGTACTTC.

In nucleotides, the CDR3 is TGTGCCAGCAGCCCGAGTTTCAGGCAGGGAGCCTACGAGCAGTACTTC. This gives the protein CASSPSFRQGAYEQYF. The chain joins TRBV14 to TRBJ2-7; D may be TRBD1 or TRBD2 (5 bases each). The CDR3 totals 16 residues. CDR1 is SGHDN, CDR2 FVKESK, per germline. The ends were cut back, 4 bases at V and 2 bases at J, with 18 bases in the middle.

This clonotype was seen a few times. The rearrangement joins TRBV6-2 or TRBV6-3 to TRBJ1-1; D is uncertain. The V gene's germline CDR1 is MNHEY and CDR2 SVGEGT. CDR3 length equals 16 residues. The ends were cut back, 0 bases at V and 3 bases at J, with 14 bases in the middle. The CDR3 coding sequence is TGTGCCAGCAGTTACTCTGCTTGGGAACGGGACACTGAAGCTTTCTTT. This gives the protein CASSYSAWERDTEAFF.

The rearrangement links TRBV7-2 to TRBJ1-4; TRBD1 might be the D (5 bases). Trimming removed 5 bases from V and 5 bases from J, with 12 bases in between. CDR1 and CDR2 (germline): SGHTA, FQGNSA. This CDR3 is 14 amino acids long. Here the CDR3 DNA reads TGTGCCAGCAGCCTTTACGGGGGAAATGAAAAACTGTTTTTT. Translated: CASSLYGGNEKLFF.

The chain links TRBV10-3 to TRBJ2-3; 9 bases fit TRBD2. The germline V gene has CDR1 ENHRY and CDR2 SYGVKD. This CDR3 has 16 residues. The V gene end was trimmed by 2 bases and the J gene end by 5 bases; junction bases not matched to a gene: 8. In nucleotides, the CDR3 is TGTGCCATCAGTGAGCCCGATAGCGGGAGTGGAGATACGCAGTATTTT. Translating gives CAISEPDSGSGDTQYF.

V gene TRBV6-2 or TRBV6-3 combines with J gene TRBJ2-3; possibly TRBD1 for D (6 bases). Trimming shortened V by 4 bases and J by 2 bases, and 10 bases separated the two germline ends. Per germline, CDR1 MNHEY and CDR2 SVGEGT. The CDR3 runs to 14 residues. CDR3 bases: TGTGCCAGCAGTTCCGGGACACCCACAGATACGCAGTATTTT. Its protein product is CASSSGTPTDTQYF.

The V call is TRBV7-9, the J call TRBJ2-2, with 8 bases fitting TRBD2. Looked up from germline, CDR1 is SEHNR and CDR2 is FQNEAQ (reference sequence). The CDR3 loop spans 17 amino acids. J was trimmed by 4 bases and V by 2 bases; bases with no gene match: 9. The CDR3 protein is CASSLPFRLAPTGELFF. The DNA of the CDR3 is TGTGCCAGCAGCTTACCTTTCAGACTAGCGCCCACCGGGGAGCTGTTTTTT.